Below, one TCR beta chain is given with its context. Its target is unknown. This entry belongs to a study of cytotoxic CD8 clonotypes in ibrutinib-treated CLL. Study-level background: The study included about a dozen relapsed/refractory and roughly 16 treatment-naive patients; fewer than 18 had IGHV unmutated disease. Partial responders around 24, complete 2; around twelve progressed and around 15 stayed in remission by median about 5.5 years. Among the samples, the mean was roughly 260,000 productive templates and tens of thousands of productive rearrangements.

J was trimmed by 2 bases and V by 0 bases; bases with no gene match: 11. The germline V gene has CDR1 LNHNV and CDR2 YYDKDF (reference sequence). This CDR3 has 18 residues. TCRdb's copy holds only in-frame clones and misses some; the assay was immunoSEQ multiplex PCR. In the table there are hundreds of thousands of clones, under 70% of which are singletons. The study, taken as a whole, reports: Public clonotypes, rarely seen, contracted or held steady on treatment.

The chain carries TRBV15 and TRBJ2-3; the match to TRBD2 covers 7 bases. The receptor's source is a human donor with chronic lymphocytic leukemia. The source material was PBMCs, sampled after 36 months of ibrutinib treatment. DNA of the CDR3: TGTGCCACCAGCAGAGATCTGCCGGGGCTAGCGGACACAGATACGCAGTATTTT. This codes for CATSRDLPGLADTDTQYF.